This TCR beta chain derives from a study of cytomegalovirus exposure and HLA in healthy donors. General study results and limits: There were 160 or so TCR beta chains listed as cytomegalovirus-associated.

Method: immunoSEQ multiplex PCR; TCRdb's copy keeps in-frame clones and lacks some. The table lists 160,000 or so clones, 70% to 90% of them singletons. On this clone: Its antigen is undetermined.

Germline V gene lookup returns CDR1 WSHSY and CDR2 SAAADI. This CDR3 region has 17 residues. Between the trimmed V and J ends, which lost 0 bases and 2 bases, there was a span of 13 bases. J is TRBJ2-2 and V is TRBV10-2, with a possible D match to TRBD1 (6 bases). The sequence came from a man in his late teens or twenties in good health and CMV-seronegative. The sequencing input was PBMCs. CDR3 sequence: CASSESVGTINTGELFF. CDR3 bases: TGCGCCAGCAGTGAGTCGGTTGGGACAATCAACACCGGGGAGCTGTTTTTT.